The clone carrying this T cell receptor beta chain was counted only a few times. Its specificity is unknown. This entry is derived from a study of Ad26.COV2.S vaccination and SARS-CoV-2 variants. Overall study: Ad26.COV2.S, an intramuscular injection, was given once or twice 56 days apart.

Study conclusions and caveats: Reported post-vaccination CD8+ and CD4+ T cell responses to spike showed substantial breadth.

Treatment in this sample: about 20 received Ad26.COV2.S at low or high dose, single or two shots; roughly five received placebo; per-sample allocation not given. Samples analyzed were those drawn on day 63 after the first vaccine or placebo injection. The ends were cut back, 3 bases at V and 5 bases at J, with 8 bases in the middle. This CDR3 is 14 amino acids long. Germline-derived CDR1 and CDR2 are KGHSH and LQKENI. The method was immunoSEQ multiplex PCR; TCRdb's version includes in-frame clones alone and lacks a portion of them. The sample carries 380,000 or so clones, 88% recorded once. Sequencing was performed on peripheral blood, taken in a trial of Ad26.COV2.S vaccine versus placebo. The chain employs TRBV18 and TRBJ1-6; D is unclear. This clonotype was sampled from a person aged 18-60 years who received the Ad26.COV2.S COVID-19 vaccine or a placebo. CDR3 sequence reads: CASSPYKDNSPLHF. CDR3 DNA sequence: TGTGCCAGCTCACCCTATAAGGATAATTCACCCCTCCACTTT.